This TCR beta chain was retrieved from a study of T cell changes during pregnancy in multiple sclerosis. TCRdb keeps only in-frame clones here, not all; method: immunoSEQ multiplex PCR. This sample has under 75,000 clones, with less than 95% found just once. The table lists this clone with a few counts. Other DNA sequences from this sample encode an identical CDR3 as well. This TCR derives from a female donor in good health, enrolled as a control in a pregnancy study. This material consisted of CD4+ T cells from peripheral blood mononuclear cells, taken after pregnancy.

CDR3: CASSQQGNTEAFF. CDR3 bases: TGTGCCAGCAGTCAACAGGGGAACACTGAAGCTTTCTTT. This rearrangement joins TRBV11-2 to TRBJ1-1, with D tentatively TRBD1 (6 bases). Germline CDR1 and CDR2: SGHAT and FQNNGV. Trimming removed 6 bases at V and 1 base at J, with 9 bases between. The CDR3 consists of 13 residues.